Shown below are 4 T cell receptor beta chains from a single sample sequenced in a study of graft-versus-host responses after intestinal transplantation. The method was immunoSEQ multiplex PCR; TCRdb's version includes in-frame clones alone and lacks a portion of them. The sample has 85,000 to 95,000 clones; about 93% are singletons. These TCRs' antigens remain unknown. The sample consisted of unstimulated CD8+ T cells sorted from spleen or lymph node cells, taken before intestinal transplant. The receptors stem from a human donor who received an intestinal transplant.

The rearrangement joins TRBV6-1 to TRBJ1-5; 9 nucleotides line up with TRBD1. The CDR3 consists of 15 residues. V dropped 4 bases and J dropped 5; count of bases not matched to a gene: 6. CDR1 is MNHNS, CDR2 SASEGT, per germline. DNA for the CDR3: TGTGCCAGCAGTGGAGGGACAGGGCACGATCAGCCCCAGCATTTT. It translates to CASSGGTGHDQPQHF.

This clone was recorded once. The V call is TRBV4-3, the J call TRBJ2-7; no clear D. Trimming took off 0 bases at V and 5 bases at J, with 11 bases between the two ends. The CDR3 has 14 residues. Germline CDR1 is LGHNA and CDR2 is YSLEER. The CDR3 DNA follows: TGCGCCAGCAGCCAAGATATGGGCTTAAACGAGCAGTACTTC. Translating it yields CASSQDMGLNEQYF.

The sample holds one count of this clone. J is TRBJ2-1 and V is TRBV11-2; TRBD2 aligns across 8 bases. CDR3 length: 14 residues. V trimming: 5 bases; J trimming: 9 bases; junction bases outside the gene matches: 9. The germline gives CDR1 SGHAT, CDR2 FQNNGV. The CDR3 spells CASSLGTRIAEQFF. The CDR3, as DNA: TGTGCCAGCAGCCTCGGGACTAGGATCGCTGAGCAGTTCTTC. Variable domain in full (rest from reference TRBV11-2 and TRBJ2-1): EAGVAQSPRYKIIEKRQSVAFWCNPISGHATLYWYQQILGQGPKLLIQFQNNGVVDDSQLPKDRFSAERLKGVDSTLKIQPAKLEDSAVYLCASSLGTRIAEQFFGPGTRLTVL.

The chain uses TRBV7-8 and TRBJ2-1, with TRBD2 matching over 7 bases. V was clipped by 9 bases and J by 7 bases; unmatched bases: 12. This CDR3 contains 14 residues. The germline gives CDR1 SGHVS, CDR2 FQNEAQ. The CDR3 region has the DNA TGTGCCAGTCGGTTGGGGGGGTTGGGGAATGAGCAGTTCTTC. It translates to CASRLGGLGNEQFF. The whole variable domain, filled in from reference TRBV7-8 and TRBJ2-1, reads GAGVSQSPRYKVAKRGQDVALRCDPISGHVSLFWYQQALGQGPEFLTYFQNEAQLDKSGLPSDRFFAERPEGSVSTLKIQRTQQEDSAVYLCASRLGGLGNEQFFGPGTRLTVL.